Below, 20 T cell receptor beta chains from the same sample are listed, as sequenced in a study of PD-1 blockade in classical Hodgkin lymphoma. Some clones are missing from TCRdb's copy, which holds only in-frame ones; the method was immunoSEQ multiplex PCR. The sample includes around 44,000 clones, approximately 90% of them seen just once. Each patient's relapse followed autologous stem cell transplantation, and brentuximab vedotin exposure varied. The starting material was peripheral blood mononuclear cells (PBMCs), obtained before the second cycle of nivolumab. The receptors here all came from a human donor with classical Hodgkin lymphoma.

The chain combines TRBV19 with TRBJ1-1; tentatively, D is TRBD1 (5 bases). The CDR3 contains 13 residues. CDR1 LNHDA and CDR2 SQIVND come from the germline V gene (reference sequence). V shed 4 bases and J shed 5 bases, with 11 bases lying between them. CDR3 nucleotides: TGTGCCAGTAGTACGGTCCAGGGAACTGAAGCTTTCTTT. Translation: CASSTVQGTEAFF.

This chain uses TRBV19 with TRBJ1-3, with a weak D call TRBD1 (6 bases). The CDR3 runs to 15 residues. Trimming removed 6 bases at V and 0 bases at J, with 12 bases between. Germline assignment: CDR1 LNHDA and CDR2 SQIVND (reference sequence). CDR3 bases: TGTGCCAGTAGAAGACAGGAGAGCTCTGGAAACACCATATATTTT. It is translated as CASRRQESSGNTIYF.

V gene TRBV5-1 combines with J gene TRBJ2-7; D remains unclear. CDR1 SGHRS and CDR2 YFSETQ come from the germline V gene. The CDR3 has 13 residues. V lost 4 bases to trimming and J lost 0 bases, with 8 bases between them. In DNA, the CDR3 is TGCGCCAGCAGCCCCAGAACCTCCTACGAGCAGTACTTC. Translation gives CASSPRTSYEQYF.

This chain joins TRBV5-4 and TRBJ2-1, with 12 bases lining up with TRBD2. The V gene's germline CDR1 is SGHNT and CDR2 YYREEE (reference sequence). Trimming at V came to 0 bases and at J to 4 bases, leaving 8 bases not matched to a gene. There are 18 residues in the CDR3. CDR3 sequence reads: CASSLAMTSGSGYNEQFF. CDR3 nucleotide sequence: TGTGCCAGCAGCTTGGCAATGACTAGCGGGAGTGGGTACAATGAGCAGTTCTTC.

The J gene is TRBJ2-7, the V gene TRBV7-9, with 9 bases aligning to TRBD1. The junction had 6 bases not matched to a gene; V was cut back by 2 bases and J by 4 bases. CDR3 size: 15 residues. Per germline, CDR1 SEHNR and CDR2 FQNEAQ (reference sequence). CDR3 nucleotide sequence: TGTGCCAGCAGCTTATCGGGACAGGGCAAATACGAGCAGTACTTC. Its translation: CASSLSGQGKYEQYF.

The V and J genes are TRBV5-4 and TRBJ2-3; no definite D call. CDR1 and CDR2 from the germline V gene are SGHNT and YYREEE (reference sequence). V gave up 3 bases and J gave up 0 bases, with 5 bases separating them. The CDR3 runs to 13 residues. CDR3 sequence reads: CASSYESTDTQYF. Here the CDR3 DNA reads TGTGCCAGCAGCTACGAAAGCACAGATACGCAGTATTTT.

The rearrangement uses TRBV7-8 and TRBJ1-2, with D hard to call. V dropped 5 bases and J dropped 2 bases, with 12 bases sitting between them. CDR3 length: 14 residues. The germline V gene encodes CDR1 SGHVS and CDR2 FQNEAQ. Here the CDR3 reads CASSAGPLNYGYTF. The DNA for the CDR3 is TGTGCCAGCAGCGCCGGACCGCTCAACTATGGCTACACCTTC.

This sequence joins TRBV11-2 and TRBJ1-2; tentatively, D is TRBD1 (5 bases). Germline CDR1 SGHAT, CDR2 FQNNGV. The CDR3 covers 13 residues. V was shortened by 0 bases and J by 5 bases, with 7 bases between the two germline ends. The CDR3 loop reads CASSLDRDYGYTF. The CDR3 bases are TGTGCCAGCAGCTTAGACAGGGATTATGGCTACACCTTC.

This clone was found a few times. This chain links TRBV28 with TRBJ2-2; perhaps TRBD1 as D (5 bases). V was pared by 7 bases and J by 6 bases, with 18 bases between. The CDR3 contains 15 residues. Germline values: CDR1 MDHEN, CDR2 SYDVKM. This chain's CDR3 is CASKKTALNAGELFF. DNA of the CDR3: TGTGCCAGCAAGAAGACAGCCCTTAACGCCGGGGAGCTGTTTTTT. The full variable domain, its missing parts supplied by reference TRBV28 and TRBJ2-2, is DVKVTQSSRYLVKRTGEKVFLECVQDMDHENMFWYRQDPGLGLRLIYFSYDVKMKEKGDIPEGYSVSREKKERFSLILESASTNQTSMYLCASKKTALNAGELFFGEGSRLTVL.

V gene TRBV10-3 combines with J gene TRBJ1-4; D is unclear. Germline CDR1 reads ENHRY; CDR2 reads SYGVKD. The V and J ends lost 6 bases and 5 bases respectively, with 10 bases between them. The CDR3 has 13 residues. Here the CDR3 reads CAIRMGPNEKLFF. The CDR3 nucleotides are TGTGCCATCAGGATGGGCCCGAATGAAAAACTGTTTTTT.

V gene TRBV19 combines with J gene TRBJ1-3; 7 bases match TRBD1. Germline CDR1 reads LNHDA; CDR2 reads SQIVND (reference sequence). V lost 8 bases to trimming and J lost 2 bases; unmatched junction nucleotides: 3. The CDR3 consists of 13 residues. CDR3 sequence: CASDRAPGNTIYF. DNA for the CDR3: TGTGCCAGTGACAGGGCACCTGGAAACACCATATATTTT.

The genes are TRBV7-9 and TRBJ1-1, with D unresolved. The CDR3 spans 12 residues. V lost 3 bases to trimming and J lost 4 bases, with 6 bases between them. The V gene's germline CDR1 is SEHNR and CDR2 FQNEAQ (reference sequence). The CDR3 DNA reads TGTGCCAGCAGCTTGCGGCCCACTGAAGCTTTCTTT. This codes for CASSLRPTEAFF.

This clone was seen more than once but under ten times. The chain uses TRBV6-4 and TRBJ2-1; D gene uncertain. V lost 0 bases to trimming and J lost 5 bases, with 5 bases between them. CDR1 and CDR2 from the germline V gene are MRHNA and SNTAGT. The CDR3 runs to 13 residues. CDR3 DNA sequence: TGTGCCAGCAGTGACTCCGACAACAATGAGCAGTTCTTC. This translates into CASSDSDNNEQFF.

The chain uses TRBV19 and TRBJ2-6; D is possibly TRBD1 (6 bases). The germline CDR1 and CDR2 sequences are LNHDA and SQIVND (reference sequence). The ends were cut back, 9 bases at V and 2 bases at J, with 8 bases in the middle. The CDR3 consists of 13 residues. CDR3 nucleotides: TGTGCCAGCCGGGACACTGGGGCCAACGTCCTGACTTTC. It encodes CASRDTGANVLTF.

This clone was recorded only once. This rearrangement joins TRBV25-1 to TRBJ2-2; 11 bases line up with TRBD2. The V segment lost 10 bases and the J segment 5 bases; nucleotides outside the gene matches: 12. CDR1 is MGHDK, CDR2 SYGVNS, per germline. CDR3 size: 16 residues. CDR3 amino acids: CATLQEGTSGTGELFF. The CDR3 DNA follows: TGTGCCACCCTCCAGGAAGGGACTAGCGGTACCGGGGAGCTGTTTTTT.

The chain employs TRBV7-6 and TRBJ1-4; D gene ambiguous. Trimming removed 3 bases at V and 0 bases at J, with 17 bases between. The CDR3 consists of 18 residues. CDR1 and CDR2 (germline): SGHVS, FNYEAQ. CDR3 sequence: CASSFRTDGPTTNEKLFF. The CDR3 bases are TGTGCCAGCAGCTTTCGTACAGATGGGCCCACAACTAATGAAAAACTGTTTTTT. The full variable domain, in which reference TRBV7-6 and TRBJ1-4 provide the parts outside the CDR3, is GAGVSQSPRYKVTKRGQDVALRCDPISGHVSLYWYRQALGQGPEFLTYFNYEAQQDKSGLPNDRFSAERPEGSISTLTIQRTEQRDSAMYRCASSFRTDGPTTNEKLFFGSGTQLSVL.

This chain connects TRBV7-3 to TRBJ2-5, with D possibly matching TRBD2 (5 bases). Between the trimmed V and J ends, which lost 0 bases and 5 bases, there was a span of 10 bases. Germline CDR1 SGHTA, CDR2 FQGTGA. This CDR3 is 14 amino acids long. The CDR3 sequence is CASSLTGSAETQYF. Here the CDR3 DNA reads TGTGCCAGCAGCTTAACTGGTAGCGCGGAGACCCAGTACTTC.

The rearrangement joins TRBV28 to TRBJ1-5; no definite D call. The CDR3 contains 14 residues. Trimming pared 5 bases from V and 2 bases from J, leaving 10 bases between. CDR1 is MDHEN and CDR2 is SYDVKM in the germline V gene. This chain's CDR3 is CASSERRGNQPQHF. In DNA form, the CDR3 reads TGTGCCAGCAGTGAAAGACGTGGCAATCAGCCCCAGCATTTT.

The V and J genes are TRBV28 and TRBJ1-2, with D hard to call. V lost 5 bases and J lost 3, with 25 bases in between. In germline, CDR1 is MDHEN, CDR2 SYDVKM. CDR3 size: 18 residues. CDR3 sequence (DNA): TGTGCCAGCAGTCCTACTTTGGTAGTAAGAATCTTCCACTATGGCTACACCTTC. Its protein product is CASSPTLVVRIFHYGYTF.

The chain combines TRBV7-6 with TRBJ2-1; D unresolved. V lost 5 bases to trimming and J lost 4 bases, with 6 bases between them. The CDR3 sequence is 12 residues long. CDR1 and CDR2 (germline): SGHVS, FNYEAQ. The DNA for the CDR3 is TGTGCCAGCAGCACCCGTTACAATGAGCAGTTCTTC. Residues: CASSTRYNEQFF.